One sample yielded the 20 T cell receptor beta chains listed below, sequenced in a study of beta chain features in type 1 diabetes. Sequenced material consisted of expressed TCRB transcripts (all of the isolated RNA was reverse transcribed). Repertoires were generated with immunoSEQ multiplex PCR, while TCRdb's copy carries only in-frame clones and drops some. This sample carries 240,000 or so clones, approximately 14% of them seen once, and the ten largest clones take roughly 0.02%. Their antigen targets remain unknown. Whole-study findings and limits: Across all four CD4+ subsets, people with type 1 diabetes showed modestly shorter TCRB CDR3s.

The sample comprised naive CD4+ T cells from blood. These receptors originate from a young man with type 1 diabetes.

V gene TRBV28 combines with J gene TRBJ2-3; D gene unclear. Trimming stripped 7 bases from V and 2 bases from J, with 7 bases between. CDR1 and CDR2 from the germline V gene are MDHEN and SYDVKM. CDR3 size: 12 residues. The CDR3 nucleotides read TGTGCCAGCACTTCAGACACAGATACGCAGTATTTT. Translated, it gives CASTSDTDTQYF.

This clone was seen a few times. The CDR3 nucleotides are TGCAGCGTTGAAAGTCGAAGGGACTTCTCCTACGAGCAGTACTTC. As protein: CSVESRRDFSYEQYF. The rearrangement joins TRBV29-1 to TRBJ2-7; D may be TRBD2 (6 bases). Trimming pared 2 bases from V and 0 bases from J, leaving 14 bases between. From germline, CDR1 is SQVTM and CDR2 ANQGSEA. This CDR3 has 15 amino acids.

The gene calls are TRBV2 and TRBJ2-1; D perhaps matches TRBD2 (6 bases). The V and J ends lost 3 bases and 0 bases respectively, with 9 bases between them. Germline V CDR1 and CDR2: SNHLY, FYNNEI. The length of the CDR3 is 15 residues. The CDR3 loop is CASSDGTPSYNEQFF. DNA of the CDR3: TGTGCCAGCAGTGACGGGACTCCCTCCTACAATGAGCAGTTCTTC.

V and J are TRBV27 and TRBJ1-2, with 8 bases matching TRBD1. Unmatched junction bases numbered 7, after V lost 5 bases and J lost 8 bases. This CDR3 spans 13 amino acids. Germline loops: CDR1 MNHEY, CDR2 SMNVEV (reference sequence). DNA of the CDR3: TGTGCCAGCAGTGCCCGACAGGGGAGCGGCTACACCTTC. Amino acid sequence: CASSARQGSGYTF.

This clone has more than one count but fewer than ten. The J gene is TRBJ1-1, the V gene TRBV2; tentatively, D is TRBD1 (5 bases). Trimming removed 9 bases from V and 1 base from J, with 15 bases in between. CDR1 SNHLY and CDR2 FYNNEI come from the germline V gene. This CDR3 comprises 14 residues. The DNA of the CDR3 is TGTGCCAGTGCCAGGGTCACAGGGAACACTGAAGCTTTCTTT. As protein: CASARVTGNTEAFF.

This clone was seen only a few times. V usage is TRBV9 and J usage is TRBJ2-7; 8 nucleotides match TRBD1. Matching the DNA end better, TRBJ2-1 makes the J call doubtful. From germline, CDR1 is SGDLS and CDR2 YYNGEE. The CDR3 totals 16 residues. CDR3 residues: CASSVAGQASYNEQFF. In DNA form, the CDR3 reads TGTGCCAGCAGCGTAGCGGGACAGGCTTCCTACAATGAGCAGTTCTTC.

V usage is TRBV25-1 and J usage is TRBJ2-5; the D gene is possibly TRBD2 (6 bases). Trimming shortened V by 3 bases and J by 5 bases, and 16 bases separated the two germline ends. The germline CDR1 and CDR2 sequences are MGHDK and SYGVNS. The CDR3 has 15 residues. CDR3 sequence (DNA): TGTGCCAGCAGTGATTTGCGGCGGGGCGGTGAGACCCAGTACTTC. Translated: CASSDLRRGGETQYF.

This clone was seen a handful of times. The CDR3 DNA is TGCAGCGTTGAGAGGGGGCTAAACAATGAGCAGTTCTTC. It specifies CSVERGLNNEQFF. The rearrangement joins TRBV29-1 to TRBJ2-1; TRBD1 agrees at 7 bases. This CDR3 region has 13 residues. V lost 3 bases, J lost 5 bases, and 4 bases stayed unmatched. Germline lookup yields CDR1 SQVTM and CDR2 ANQGSEA.

The chain uses TRBV6-5 and TRBJ2-1, with 7 bases that match TRBD1. CDR1 MNHEY and CDR2 SVGAGI come from the germline V gene. The length of the CDR3 is 15 residues. V lost 8 bases and J lost 7; bases outside the gene matches: 14. The CDR3 region has the DNA TGTGCCAGCCACTTAGGGGGCTCAACGGGAAATGAGCAGTTCTTC. This gives the protein CASHLGGSTGNEQFF.

This clone has just a few counts. This rearrangement joins TRBV5-1 to TRBJ2-3, with a weak D call TRBD1 (5 bases). V dropped 3 bases and J dropped 2 bases, with 10 bases sitting between them. Germline lookup yields CDR1 SGHRS and CDR2 YFSETQ. The length of the CDR3 is 14 residues. In DNA form, the CDR3 reads TGCGCCAGCAGCTCTACGACAGTCACAGATACGCAGTATTTT. Translation gives CASSSTTVTDTQYF.

V gene TRBV13 combines with J gene TRBJ2-3; 16 bases agree with TRBD2. V shed 8 bases, J shed 8 bases, and the junction held 4 bases outside the gene matches. CDR3 length: 14 residues. Per the germline V gene, CDR1 is PRHDT and CDR2 is FYEKMQ (reference sequence). CDR3 coding DNA: TGTGCCAGCGGGACTAGCGGGGGGGCCGGTACGCAGTATTTT. This gives the protein CASGTSGGAGTQYF.

The table lists this clone with a few counts. This chain uses TRBV5-4 with TRBJ2-5; 14 bases agree with TRBD2. Germline loops: CDR1 SGHNT, CDR2 YYREEE (reference sequence). V was pared by 4 bases and J by 3 bases, with 2 bases of the junction left unmatched. This CDR3 contains 15 residues. CDR3 bases: TGTGCCAGCAGCGTGACTAGCGGGAGGGAAGAGACCCAGTACTTC. This gives the protein CASSVTSGREETQYF. The whole variable domain, remainder taken from reference TRBV5-4 and TRBJ2-5, is ETGVTQSPTHLIKTRGQQVTLRCSSQSGHNTVSWYQQALGQGPQFIFQYYREEENGRGNFPPRFSGLQFPNYSSELNVNALELDDSALYLCASSVTSGREETQYFGPGTRLLVL.

V and J are TRBV19 and TRBJ1-5, with D possibly TRBD1 on 5 matching bases. The V end was cut by 5 bases, the J end by 8 bases, with 13 bases between. From germline, CDR1 is LNHDA and CDR2 SQIVND (reference sequence). CDR3 length: 13 residues. CDR3 protein: CASSPGREEPQHF. CDR3 bases: TGTGCCAGTAGTCCCGGCAGGGAAGAGCCCCAGCATTTT.

The sample holds a few counts of this clone. CDR3: CAWNRGNYGYTF. DNA of the CDR3: TGTGCCTGGAACCGGGGAAACTATGGCTACACCTTC. This rearrangement joins TRBV30 to TRBJ1-2; D call uncertain. Germline V gives CDR1 GTSNPN, CDR2 SVGIG (reference sequence). With 4 bases removed from V and 2 bases from J, the gap between germline ends came to 8 bases. CDR3 size: 12 residues.

This chain links TRBV6-4 with TRBJ2-7; D might be TRBD2 (6 bases). The CDR3 contains 13 residues. Germline CDR1 reads MRHNA; CDR2 reads SNTAGT. V was clipped by 9 bases and J by 5 bases, with 17 bases between them. The CDR3 bases are TGTGCCAGGCGTGAAGGACCGGGGGACGAGCAGTACTTC. Residues: CARREGPGDEQYF.

The chain links TRBV2 to TRBJ2-7; D may be TRBD2 (6 bases). CDR1 and CDR2 from the germline V gene are SNHLY and FYNNEI. Trimming pared 3 bases from V and 4 bases from J, leaving 13 bases between. This CDR3 has 14 amino acids. The CDR3 protein is CASSDPPGRYEQYF. CDR3 coding DNA: TGTGCCAGCAGTGACCCCCCGGGGAGGTACGAGCAGTACTTC.

This chain joins TRBV6-5 and TRBJ1-1; tentative D call: TRBD1 (6 bases). With 0 bases removed from V and 11 bases from J, the gap between germline ends came to 16 bases. The V gene's germline CDR1 is MNHEY and CDR2 SVGAGI. This CDR3 contains 14 residues. The CDR3 DNA is TGTGCCAGCAGTTACTCCGCGTCTGGGGGCACTGCTTTCTTT. Protein: CASSYSASGGTAFF.

The chain is built from TRBV19 and TRBJ2-2; D may be TRBD1 (6 bases). The CDR3 runs 15 residues. V shed 4 bases and J shed 0 bases, with 9 bases lying between them. Germline CDR1 is LNHDA and CDR2 is SQIVND (reference sequence). The CDR3 nucleotides are TGTGCCAGTAGTAGGACAGCTCCGAACACCGGGGAGCTGTTTTTT. It encodes CASSRTAPNTGELFF.

This clone was seen only a few times. A read error may account for a junction end that differs from germline. The chain employs TRBV5-6 and TRBJ2-5, with TRBD2 identical over 8 bases. The CDR3 is made up of 11 amino acids. Per the germline V gene, CDR1 is SGHDT and CDR2 is YYEEEE. CDR3 loop: CASGDRLASNF. The DNA for the CDR3 is TGTGCCAGCGGGGATCGACTAGCGTCAAACTTC. The entire variable domain, with the rest obtained from reference TRBV5-6 and TRBJ2-5, is as follows: DAGVTQSPTHLIKTRGQQVTLRCSPKSGHDTVSWYQQALGQGPQFIFQYYEEEERQRGNFPDRFSGHQFPNYSSELNVNALLLGDSALYLCASGDRLASNFGPGTRLLVL.

The chain joins TRBV5-6 to TRBJ2-7, with D unclear. The V gene's germline CDR1 is SGHDT and CDR2 YYEEEE. V lost 1 base, J lost 6 bases, and 11 bases lay in between. There are 13 residues in the CDR3. The CDR3, as DNA: TGTGCCAGCAGCTTGCGCCAGGTCGCCGAGCAGTACTTC. It yields the protein CASSLRQVAEQYF.